This TCR beta chain was profiled in a study of T-cell memory formation after mild COVID-19. 5'RACE with constant-segment primers yielded barcoded, UMI-tagged TCR alpha and TCR beta cDNA libraries. TCRdb redid the calling of the 5' RACE reads with MiXCR, one entry per CDR3 protein. Altogether hundreds of thousands of distinct CDR3 sequences are present, 18% being singletons, with the ten largest covering about 11%. Concerning this clonotype: Its antigen is as yet unknown.

Study-wide findings and caveats: SARS-CoV-2 specificity of second-wave clones peaking day 37 was unconfirmed.

The material sequenced was PBMCs or a T cell subset sorted from them (not recorded which). This receptor was obtained from an adult woman who had mild COVID-19 (a few samples of this study predate the infection). Cell type and time point are not known.

CDR3 sequence (DNA): TGTGCCAGCAGTTTATGGGCTCGCAGCACAGATACGCAGTATTTT. Protein sequence: CASSLWARSTDTQYF. This chain connects TRBV27 to TRBJ2-3; D remains unclear. V lost 1 base to trimming and J lost 0 bases, with 8 bases between them. Germline assignment: CDR1 MNHEY and CDR2 SMNVEV (reference sequence). This CDR3 is built from 15 residues.